Below, one T cell receptor (beta chain) is given with its context. The CDR3 is 16 amino acids. CDR1 and CDR2 (germline): KGHDR, SFDVKD. The V end lost 7 bases, the J end lost 2 bases, and 18 bases lay between the germline ends. The sample belongs to a study of blood T cell repertoires in COVID-19. Produced via immunoSEQ multiplex PCR; TCRdb's table is partial and in-frame only. The profile shows 200,000 to 300,000 clones, roughly 82% of them singletons. The chain combines TRBV24-1 with TRBJ2-3; D perhaps matches TRBD2 (5 bases). The sequence came from a woman of 80 years or more with COVID-19, enrolled during active disease. The sample consisted of peripheral blood. The chain's CDR3 is CATSGSSEGTTDTQYF. CDR3 coding DNA: TGTGCCACCAGCGGGTCCTCCGAGGGTACCACAGATACGCAGTATTTT.